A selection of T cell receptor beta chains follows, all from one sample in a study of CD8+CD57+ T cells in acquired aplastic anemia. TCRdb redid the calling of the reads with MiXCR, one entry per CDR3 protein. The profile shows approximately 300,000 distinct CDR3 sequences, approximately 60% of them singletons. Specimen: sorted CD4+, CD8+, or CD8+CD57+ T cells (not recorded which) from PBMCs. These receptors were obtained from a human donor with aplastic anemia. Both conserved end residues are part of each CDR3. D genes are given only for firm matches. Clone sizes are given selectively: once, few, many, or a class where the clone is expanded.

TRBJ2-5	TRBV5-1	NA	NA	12	TGTGCCAGCAGCTTACGGCAAGAGACCCAGTACTTC	CASSLRQETQYF
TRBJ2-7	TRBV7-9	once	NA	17	TGTGCCAGCAGCTTAGAGGGCAGGGTCGGACGGAGACTCGAGCAGTACTTC	CASSLEGRVGRRLEQYF
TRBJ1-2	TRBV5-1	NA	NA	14	TGCGCCAGCAGCCCGTCAGTGGGGGTTGGTGGCTACACCTTC	CASSPSVGVGGYTF
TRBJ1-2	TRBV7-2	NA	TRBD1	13	TGTGCCAGCAGCTTAATTCGGGACAGTGGCTACACCTTC	CASSLIRDSGYTF
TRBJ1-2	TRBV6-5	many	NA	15	TGTGCCAGCAGTTACGGGGGGACACCGACGTATGGCTACACCTTC	CASSYGGTPTYGYTF
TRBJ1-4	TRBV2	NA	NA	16	TGTGCCAGCAGTGGGCGGACAGATCCCACTAATGAAAAACTGTTTTTT	CASSGRTDPTNEKLFF
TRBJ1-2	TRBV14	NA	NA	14	TGTGCCAGCAGCCCAAGGGACGGAAAGTATGGCTACACCTTC	CASSPRDGKYGYTF
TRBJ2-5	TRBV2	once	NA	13	TGTGCCAGCACTGGTATGACGGTCGAGACCCAGTACTTC	CASTGMTVETQYF
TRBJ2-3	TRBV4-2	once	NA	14	TGTGCCAGCAGCCAAGACAGGGATATAGATACGCAGTATTTT	CASSQDRDIDTQYF
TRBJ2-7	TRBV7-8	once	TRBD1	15	TGTGCCAGCAGCTTAGCACGGGACAGCTCCTACGAGCAGTACTTC	CASSLARDSSYEQYF
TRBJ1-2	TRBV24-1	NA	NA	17	TGTGCCACCAGTGATTTGCCAGGCGCCAGTCCTAACTATGGCTACACCTTC	CATSDLPGASPNYGYTF
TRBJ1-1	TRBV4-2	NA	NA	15	TGTGCCAGCAGCCTCAGACGGAACCTGAACACTGAAGCTTTCTTT	CASSLRRNLNTEAFF
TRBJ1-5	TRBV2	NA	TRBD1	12	TGTGCCAGCAGTGGACAGGGTTGGACCCAGCATTTT	CASSGQGWTQHF
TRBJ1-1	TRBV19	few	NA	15	TGTGCCAGTAGTACCCGTGCGATGGGGAACACTGAAGCTTTCTTT	CASSTRAMGNTEAFF
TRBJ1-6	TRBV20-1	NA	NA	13	TGCAGTGCTAGAAATACAGCGAATTCACCCCTCCACTTT	CSARNTANSPLHF
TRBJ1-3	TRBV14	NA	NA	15	TGTGCCAGCAGCCAATCTGGGGGTTCTGGAAACACCATATATTTT	CASSQSGGSGNTIYF
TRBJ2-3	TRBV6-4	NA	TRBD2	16	TGTGCCAGCAGCGCCCGTAGCGGGGGGAGGACAGATACGCAGTATTTT	CASSARSGGRTDTQYF
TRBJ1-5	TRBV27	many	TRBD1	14	TGTGCCAGCAGTCGACAGGGGAGCAATCAGCCCCAGCATTTT	CASSRQGSNQPQHF
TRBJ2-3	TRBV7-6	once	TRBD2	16	TGTGCCAGCAGCTTTAGTTTAGCGGGGAGCACAGATACGCAGTATTTT	CASSFSLAGSTDTQYF
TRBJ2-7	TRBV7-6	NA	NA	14	TGTGCCAGCAGCCACTTCGGGCAAGTTGAGGAGCAGTACTTC	CASSHFGQVEEQYF
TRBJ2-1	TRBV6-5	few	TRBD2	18	TGTGCCAGCAGTTATCGCCCCGGGACTAGCGCCAAAGGAGGTGAGCAGTTCTTC	CASSYRPGTSAKGGEQFF
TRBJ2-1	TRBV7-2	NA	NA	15	TGTGCCAGCAGCTTAGCGGGGAGGTCCTACAATGAGCAGTTCTTC	CASSLAGRSYNEQFF
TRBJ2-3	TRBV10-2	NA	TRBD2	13	TGCGCCAGCAGTGCGGGGGGGCACAATGAGCAGTATTTT	CASSAGGHNEQYF
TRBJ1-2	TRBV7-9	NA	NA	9	TGTGCCAGCAGGGGAGACTACACCTTC	CASRGDYTF
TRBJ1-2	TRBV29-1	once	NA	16	TGCAGCGTTCCTGGACGGGACGCGAAGGGTATATATGGCTACACCTTC	CSVPGRDAKGIYGYTF
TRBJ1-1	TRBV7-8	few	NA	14	TGTGCCAGCAGCTTAAGGATCAGGGGAGGTGAAGCTTTCTTT	CASSLRIRGGEAFF
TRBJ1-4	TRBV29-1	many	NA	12	TGCAGCGCCGTGACCGGTAATGAAAAACTGTTTTTT	CSAVTGNEKLFF
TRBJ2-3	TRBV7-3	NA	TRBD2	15	TGTGCCAGGCTAAGGGGCGGGGGGGGCACAGATACGCAGTATTTT	CARLRGGGGTDTQYF
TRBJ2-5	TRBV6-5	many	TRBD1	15	TGTGCCAGCAGTTACACCCCGGGACAGGGATGGACCCAGTACTTC	CASSYTPGQGWTQYF
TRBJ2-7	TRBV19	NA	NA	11	TGTGCCAGCCAGTGGGGGTACGAGCAGTACTTC	CASQWGYEQYF
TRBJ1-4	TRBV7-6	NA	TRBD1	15	TGTGCCAGCAGCGCGGGACAGGGTGGAAATGAAAAACTGTTTTTT	CASSAGQGGNEKLFF
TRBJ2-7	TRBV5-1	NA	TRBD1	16	TGCGCCAGCAGGTCCGGACAGGGGGGCAGCTCCTACGAGCAGTACTTC	CASRSGQGGSSYEQYF
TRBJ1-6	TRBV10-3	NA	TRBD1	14	TGTGCCATCAGCCGGGACAGTCAGGGTTCACCCCTCCACTTT	CAISRDSQGSPLHF
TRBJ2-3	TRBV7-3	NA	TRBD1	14	TGTGCTAGCAGCCCTCTCCGGGACAGGGCTACGCAGTATTTT	CASSPLRDRATQYF
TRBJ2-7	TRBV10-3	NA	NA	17	TGTGCCAGCAGTCGGGCAGGGGGGGCAGGGGGCACCGGGGAGCAGTACTTC	CASSRAGGAGGTGEQYF
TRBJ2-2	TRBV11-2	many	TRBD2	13	TGTGCCAGCAGCCCAATTAGCGGGGGGGAGCTGTTTTTT	CASSPISGGELFF
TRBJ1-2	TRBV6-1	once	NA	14	TGTGCCAGCAGTGTCCTTACAACTAACTATGGCTACACCTTC	CASSVLTTNYGYTF
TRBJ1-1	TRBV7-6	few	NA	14	TGTGCCAGCAGCTTAGACCCGGGTCCCACTGAAGCTTTCTTT	CASSLDPGPTEAFF
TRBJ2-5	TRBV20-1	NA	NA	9	TGCAGTGCTAGAGAGACCCAGTACTTC	CSARETQYF
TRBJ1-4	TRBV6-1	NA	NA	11	TGTGCCAGCTTGCCTCCGGGACGGCTGTTTTTT	CASLPPGRLFF
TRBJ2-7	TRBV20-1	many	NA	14	TGCAGTGCCCCGCAGCAGGGATACGCCTACGAGCAGTACTTC	CSAPQQGYAYEQYF
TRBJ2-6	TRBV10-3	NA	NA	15	TGTGCCATCAGTGAGTTGGGTTCTGGGGCCAACGTCCTGACTTTC	CAISELGSGANVLTF
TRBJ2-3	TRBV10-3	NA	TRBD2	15	TGTGCCATCAGTGAGTCAACTAGCGGAAAAGATACGCAGTATTTT	CAISESTSGKDTQYF
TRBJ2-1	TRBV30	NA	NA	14	TGTGCCTGGAGTGTAGGGGCAGGGAGAGGTGAGCAGTTCTTC	CAWSVGAGRGEQFF
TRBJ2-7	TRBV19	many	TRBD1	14	TGTGCCAGTAGTCCAAGGACAGGGACGGGCGAGCAGTACTTC	CASSPRTGTGEQYF
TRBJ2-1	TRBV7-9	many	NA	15	TGTGCCAGCAGCTCGGGCTTTGGTTCCTACAATGAGCAGTTCTTC	CASSSGFGSYNEQFF
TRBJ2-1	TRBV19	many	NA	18	TGTGCCAGTAGTCCTGACCCCCCAGCGACTAGGGGGTACAATGAGCAGTTCTTC	CASSPDPPATRGYNEQFF
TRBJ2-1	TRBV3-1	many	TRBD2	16	TGTGCCAGCAGCACTACGACTAGCGGGGCCTACAATGAGCAGTTCTTC	CASSTTTSGAYNEQFF
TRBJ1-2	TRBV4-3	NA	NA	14	TGCGCCAGCAGCCAAGAAAGGGGGTCCCTCGGCTACACCTTC	CASSQERGSLGYTF
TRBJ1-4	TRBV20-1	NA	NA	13	TGCAGTGTTAAGGGGGCAACTAATGAAAAACTGTTTTTT	CSVKGATNEKLFF
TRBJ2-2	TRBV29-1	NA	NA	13	TGCAGCGTTGAAAGGGAAGGGGCCGGGGAGCTGTTTTTT	CSVEREGAGELFF
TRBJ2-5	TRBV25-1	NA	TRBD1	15	TGTGCCAGCAATATTCCGGGACAGCGGCGAGAGACCCAGTACTTC	CASNIPGQRRETQYF
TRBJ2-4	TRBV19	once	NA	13	TGTGCCAGTAGTATGTCAGAACGCCCCATTCAGTACTTC	CASSMSERPIQYF
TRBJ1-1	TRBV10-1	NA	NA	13	TGCGCCAGCAGTGAGTCCCCCCGCGGGGAAGCTTTCTTT	CASSESPRGEAFF
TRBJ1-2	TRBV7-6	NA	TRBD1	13	TGTGCCAGCAGCCTTGGCAGGGGGCCTGGCTACACCTTC	CASSLGRGPGYTF
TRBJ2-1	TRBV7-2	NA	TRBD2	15	TGCGCCAGCAGTCATTCTAGCGGGAGGTCCAATGAGCAGTTCTTC	CASSHSSGRSNEQFF
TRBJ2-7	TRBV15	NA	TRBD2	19	TGTGCCACCAGCAGAGATGGGGGACTAGCGGGAGGACCAGGGATAAAGCAGTACTTC	CATSRDGGLAGGPGIKQYF
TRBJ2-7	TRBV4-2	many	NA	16	TGTGCCAGCAGCCAAGATGTGACGGTGGCGTCCTACGAGCAGTACTTC	CASSQDVTVASYEQYF